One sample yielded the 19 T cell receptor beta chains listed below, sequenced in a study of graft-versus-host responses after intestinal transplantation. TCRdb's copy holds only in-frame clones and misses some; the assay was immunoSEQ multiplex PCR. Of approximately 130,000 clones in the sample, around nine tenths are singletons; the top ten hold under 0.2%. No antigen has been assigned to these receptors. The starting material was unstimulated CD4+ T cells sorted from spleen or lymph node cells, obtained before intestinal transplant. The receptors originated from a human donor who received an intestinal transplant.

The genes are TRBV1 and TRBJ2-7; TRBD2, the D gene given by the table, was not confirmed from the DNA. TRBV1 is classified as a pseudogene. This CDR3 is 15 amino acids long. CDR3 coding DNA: TGCACCAGCAGTCAGAGGCTAGGGGGGGGGTACGAGCAGTACTTC. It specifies CTSSQRLGGGYEQYF.

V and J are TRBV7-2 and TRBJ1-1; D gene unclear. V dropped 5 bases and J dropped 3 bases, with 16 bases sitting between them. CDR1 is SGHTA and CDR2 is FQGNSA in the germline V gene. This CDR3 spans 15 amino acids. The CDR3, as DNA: TGTGCCAGCAGCCCAGACATTCGGTCGTACACTGAAGCTTTCTTT. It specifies CASSPDIRSYTEAFF.

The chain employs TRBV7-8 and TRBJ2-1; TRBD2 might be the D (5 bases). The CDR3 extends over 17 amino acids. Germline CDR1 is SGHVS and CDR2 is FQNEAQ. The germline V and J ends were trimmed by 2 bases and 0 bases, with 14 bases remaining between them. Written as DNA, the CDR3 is TGTGCCAGCAGCTTAAGGTGGAGGCAGAGCTCCTACAATGAGCAGTTCTTC. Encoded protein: CASSLRWRQSSYNEQFF.

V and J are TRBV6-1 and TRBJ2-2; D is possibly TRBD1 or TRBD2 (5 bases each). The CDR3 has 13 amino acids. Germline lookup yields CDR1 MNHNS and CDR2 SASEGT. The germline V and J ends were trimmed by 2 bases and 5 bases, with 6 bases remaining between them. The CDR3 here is CASSEWGTGELFF. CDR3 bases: TGTGCCAGCAGTGAATGGGGGACCGGGGAGCTGTTTTTT.

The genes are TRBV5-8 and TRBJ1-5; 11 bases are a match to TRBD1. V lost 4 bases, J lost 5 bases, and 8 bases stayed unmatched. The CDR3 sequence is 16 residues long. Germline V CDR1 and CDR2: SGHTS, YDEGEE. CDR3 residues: CASSIPDRGPYQPQHF. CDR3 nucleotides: TGTGCCAGCAGCATTCCGGACAGGGGGCCGTATCAGCCCCAGCATTTT.

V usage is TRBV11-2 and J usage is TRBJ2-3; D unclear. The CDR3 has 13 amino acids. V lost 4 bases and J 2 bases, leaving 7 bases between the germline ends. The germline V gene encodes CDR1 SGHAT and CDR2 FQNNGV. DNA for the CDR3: TGTGCCAGCAGCTCAACCCACACAGATACGCAGTATTTT. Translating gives CASSSTHTDTQYF.

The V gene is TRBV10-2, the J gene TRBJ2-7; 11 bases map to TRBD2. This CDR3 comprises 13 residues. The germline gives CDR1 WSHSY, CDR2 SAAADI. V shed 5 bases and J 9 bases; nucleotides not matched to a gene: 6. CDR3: CASSPGLAERQYF. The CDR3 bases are TGCGCCAGCAGTCCGGGACTAGCGGAGAGGCAGTACTTC.

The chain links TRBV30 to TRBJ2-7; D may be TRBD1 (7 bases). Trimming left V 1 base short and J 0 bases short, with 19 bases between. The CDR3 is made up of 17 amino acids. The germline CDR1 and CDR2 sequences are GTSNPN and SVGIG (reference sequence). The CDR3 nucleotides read TGTGCCTGGAGTGACCCGCGGGACAGAAAATACTCCTACGAGCAGTACTTC. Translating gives CAWSDPRDRKYSYEQYF.

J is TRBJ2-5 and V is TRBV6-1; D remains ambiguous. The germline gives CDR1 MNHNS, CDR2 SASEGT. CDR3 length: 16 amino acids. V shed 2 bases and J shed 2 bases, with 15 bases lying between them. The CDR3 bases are TGTGCCAGCAGTGAATTAGGGTGGACCTTTCAAGAGACCCAGTACTTC. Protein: CASSELGWTFQETQYF.

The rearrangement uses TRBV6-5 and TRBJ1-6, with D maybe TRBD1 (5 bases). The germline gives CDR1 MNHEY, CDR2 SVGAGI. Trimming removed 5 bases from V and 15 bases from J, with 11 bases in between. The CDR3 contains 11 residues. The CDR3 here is CASSRGALLHF. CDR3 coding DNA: TGTGCCAGCAGTCGAGGGGCGCTCCTCCACTTT.

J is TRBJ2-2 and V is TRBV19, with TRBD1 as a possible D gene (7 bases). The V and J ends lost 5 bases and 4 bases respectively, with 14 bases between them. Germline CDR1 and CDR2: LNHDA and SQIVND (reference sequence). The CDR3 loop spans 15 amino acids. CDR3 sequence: CASSAGQSSTGELFF. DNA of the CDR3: TGTGCCAGTAGTGCGGGACAGTCAAGCACCGGGGAGCTGTTTTTT.

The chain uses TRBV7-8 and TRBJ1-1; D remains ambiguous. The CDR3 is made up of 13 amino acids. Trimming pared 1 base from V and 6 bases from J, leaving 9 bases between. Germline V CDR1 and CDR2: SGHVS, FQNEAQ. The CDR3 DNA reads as TGTGCCAGCAGCTTAGTAACTAGTGCTGAAGCTTTCTTT. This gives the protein CASSLVTSAEAFF.

The CDR3 protein is CASSPGLGDQPQHF. CDR3 nucleotide sequence: TGTGCCAGCTCACCAGGGCTGGGGGATCAGCCCCAGCATTTT. This sequence joins TRBV18 and TRBJ1-5, with D perhaps matching TRBD1 (5 bases). CDR3 length: 14 residues. V lost 2 bases and J lost 5, with 10 bases in between. Germline CDR1 is KGHSH and CDR2 is LQKENI.

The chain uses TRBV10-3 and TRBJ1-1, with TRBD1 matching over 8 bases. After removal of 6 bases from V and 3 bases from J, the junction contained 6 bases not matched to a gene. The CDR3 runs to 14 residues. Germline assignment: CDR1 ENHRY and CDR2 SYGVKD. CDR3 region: CAISQQGGDTEAFF. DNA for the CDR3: TGTGCCATCAGCCAACAGGGGGGGGACACTGAAGCTTTCTTT.

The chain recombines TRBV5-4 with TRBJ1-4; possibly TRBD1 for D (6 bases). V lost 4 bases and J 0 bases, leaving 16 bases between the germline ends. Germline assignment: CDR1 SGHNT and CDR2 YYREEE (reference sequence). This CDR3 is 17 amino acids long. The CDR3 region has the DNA TGTGCCAGCAGCCCTGGACACGCAGGGGCAACTAATGAAAAACTGTTTTTT. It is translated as CASSPGHAGATNEKLFF. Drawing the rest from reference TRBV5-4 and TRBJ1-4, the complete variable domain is ETGVTQSPTHLIKTRGQQVTLRCSSQSGHNTVSWYQQALGQGPQFIFQYYREEENGRGNFPPRFSGLQFPNYSSELNVNALELDDSALYLCASSPGHAGATNEKLFFGSGTQLSVL.

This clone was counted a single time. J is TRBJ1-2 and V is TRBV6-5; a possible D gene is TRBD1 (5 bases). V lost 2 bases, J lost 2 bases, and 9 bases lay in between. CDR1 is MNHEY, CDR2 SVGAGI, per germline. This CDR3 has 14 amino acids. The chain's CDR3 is CASSYRGANYGYTF. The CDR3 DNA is TGTGCCAGCAGTTACCGAGGGGCCAACTATGGCTACACCTTC.

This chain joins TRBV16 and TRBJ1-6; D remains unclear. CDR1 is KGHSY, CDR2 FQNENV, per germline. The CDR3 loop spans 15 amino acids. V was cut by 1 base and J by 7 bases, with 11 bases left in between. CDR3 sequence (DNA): TGTGCCAGCAGCCAATTAATCATAGGGAATTCACCCCTCCACTTT. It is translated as CASSQLIIGNSPLHF.

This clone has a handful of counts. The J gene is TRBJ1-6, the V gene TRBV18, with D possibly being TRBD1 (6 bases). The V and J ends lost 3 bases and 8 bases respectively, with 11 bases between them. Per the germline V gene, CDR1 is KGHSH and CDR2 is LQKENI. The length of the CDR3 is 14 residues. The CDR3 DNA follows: TGTGCCAGCTCACCGACAGGCTCGGATTCACCCCTCCACTTT. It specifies CASSPTGSDSPLHF.

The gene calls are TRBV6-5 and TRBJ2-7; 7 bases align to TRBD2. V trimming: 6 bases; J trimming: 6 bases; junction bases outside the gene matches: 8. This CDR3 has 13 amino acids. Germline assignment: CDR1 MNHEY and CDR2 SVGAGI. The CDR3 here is CASREDTGGEQYF. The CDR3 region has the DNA TGTGCCAGCAGGGAGGACACGGGGGGCGAGCAGTACTTC.